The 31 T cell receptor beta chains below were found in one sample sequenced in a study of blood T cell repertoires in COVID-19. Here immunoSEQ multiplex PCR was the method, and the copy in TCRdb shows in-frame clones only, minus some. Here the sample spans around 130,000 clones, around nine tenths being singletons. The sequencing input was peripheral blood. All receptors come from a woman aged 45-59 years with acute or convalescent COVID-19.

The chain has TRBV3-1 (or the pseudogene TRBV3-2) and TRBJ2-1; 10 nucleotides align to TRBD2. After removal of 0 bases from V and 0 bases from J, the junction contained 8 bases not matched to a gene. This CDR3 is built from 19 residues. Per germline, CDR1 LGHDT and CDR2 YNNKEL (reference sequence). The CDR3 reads CASSQDRAGGESSYNEQFF. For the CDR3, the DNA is TGTGCCAGCAGCCAAGATCGAGCGGGAGGGGAGAGCTCCTACAATGAGCAGTTCTTC.

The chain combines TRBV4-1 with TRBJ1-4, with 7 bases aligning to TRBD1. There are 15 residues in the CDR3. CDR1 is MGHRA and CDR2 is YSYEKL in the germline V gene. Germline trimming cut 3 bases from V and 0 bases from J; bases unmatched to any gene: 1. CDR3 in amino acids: CASSQGQTTNEKLFF. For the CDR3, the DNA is TGCGCCAGCAGCCAGGGACAGACAACTAATGAAAAACTGTTTTTT.

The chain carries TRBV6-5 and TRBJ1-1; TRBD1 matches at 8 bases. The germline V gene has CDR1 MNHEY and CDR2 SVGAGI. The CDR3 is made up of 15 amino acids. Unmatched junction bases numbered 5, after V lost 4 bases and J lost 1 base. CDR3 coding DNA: TGTGCCAGCAGTTTGGTTGGACAGGGGAACACTGAAGCTTTCTTT. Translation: CASSLVGQGNTEAFF.

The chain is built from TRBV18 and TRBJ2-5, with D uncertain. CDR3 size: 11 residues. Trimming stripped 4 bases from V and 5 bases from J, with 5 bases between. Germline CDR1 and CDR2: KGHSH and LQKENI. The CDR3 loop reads CASSLQETQYF. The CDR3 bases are TGTGCCAGCTCACTTCAGGAGACCCAGTACTTC.

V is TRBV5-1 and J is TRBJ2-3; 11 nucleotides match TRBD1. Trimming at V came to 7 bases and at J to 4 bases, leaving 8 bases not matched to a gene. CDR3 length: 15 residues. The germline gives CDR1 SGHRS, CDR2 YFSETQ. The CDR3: CASALLGQGADTQYF. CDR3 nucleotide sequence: TGCGCCAGCGCCTTATTGGGACAGGGGGCAGATACGCAGTATTTT.

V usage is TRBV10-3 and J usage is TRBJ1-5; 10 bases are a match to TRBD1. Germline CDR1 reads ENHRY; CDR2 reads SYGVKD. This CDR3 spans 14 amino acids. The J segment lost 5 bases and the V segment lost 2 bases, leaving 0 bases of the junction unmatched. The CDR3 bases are TGTGCCATCAGTGAGGGGACAGGGGATCAGCCCCAGCATTTT. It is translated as CAISEGTGDQPQHF.

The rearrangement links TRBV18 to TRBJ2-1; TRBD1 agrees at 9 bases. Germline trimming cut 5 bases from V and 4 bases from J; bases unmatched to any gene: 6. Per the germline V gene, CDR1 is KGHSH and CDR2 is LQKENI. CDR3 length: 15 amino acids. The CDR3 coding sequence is TGTGCCAGCTCAGGCCGGGACAGGGCATACAATGAGCAGTTCTTC. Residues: CASSGRDRAYNEQFF.

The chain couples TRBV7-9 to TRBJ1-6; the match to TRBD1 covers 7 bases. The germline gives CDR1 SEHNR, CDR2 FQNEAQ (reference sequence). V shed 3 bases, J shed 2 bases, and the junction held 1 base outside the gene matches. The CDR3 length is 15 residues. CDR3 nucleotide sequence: TGTGCCAGCAGCTTCGGACAGGCCTATAATTCACCCCTCCACTTT. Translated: CASSFGQAYNSPLHF. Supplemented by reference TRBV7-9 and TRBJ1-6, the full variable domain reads DTGVSQNPRHKITKRGQNVTFRCDPISEHNRLYWYRQTLGQGPEFLTYFQNEAQLEKSRLLSDRFSAERPKGSFSTLEIQRTEQGDSAMYLCASSFGQAYNSPLHFGNGTRLTVT.

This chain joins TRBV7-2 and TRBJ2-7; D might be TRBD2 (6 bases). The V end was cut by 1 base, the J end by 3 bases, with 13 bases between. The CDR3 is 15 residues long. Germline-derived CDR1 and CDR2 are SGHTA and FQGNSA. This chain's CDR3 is CASSLGGTHGYEQYF. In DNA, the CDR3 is TGTGCCAGCAGCTTAGGCGGGACCCATGGCTACGAGCAGTACTTC.

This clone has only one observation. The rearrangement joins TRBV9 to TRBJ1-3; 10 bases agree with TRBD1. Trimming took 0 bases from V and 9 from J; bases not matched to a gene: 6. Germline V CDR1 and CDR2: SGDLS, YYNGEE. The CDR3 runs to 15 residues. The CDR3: CASSVEGTGEGTIYF. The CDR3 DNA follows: TGTGCCAGCAGCGTAGAAGGGACAGGGGAGGGCACCATATATTTT.

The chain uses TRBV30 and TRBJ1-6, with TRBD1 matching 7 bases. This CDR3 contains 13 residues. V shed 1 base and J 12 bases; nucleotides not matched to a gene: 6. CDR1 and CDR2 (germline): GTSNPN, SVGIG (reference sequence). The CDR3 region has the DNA TGTGCCTGGAGTGGGGACAGTAAGGAACCCCTCCACTTT. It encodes CAWSGDSKEPLHF.

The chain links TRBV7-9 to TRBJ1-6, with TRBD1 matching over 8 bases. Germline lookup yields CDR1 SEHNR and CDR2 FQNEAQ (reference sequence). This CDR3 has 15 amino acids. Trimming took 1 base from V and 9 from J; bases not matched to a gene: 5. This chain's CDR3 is CASSLDRDRSSPLHF. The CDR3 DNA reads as TGTGCCAGCAGCTTAGACCGGGACAGGAGTTCACCCCTCCACTTT.

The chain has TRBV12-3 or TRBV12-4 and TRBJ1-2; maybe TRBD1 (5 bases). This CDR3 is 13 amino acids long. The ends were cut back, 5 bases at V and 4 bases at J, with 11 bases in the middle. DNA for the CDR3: TGTGCCAGCAGTCCCGGACAAACCTATGGCTACACCTTC. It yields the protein CASSPGQTYGYTF.

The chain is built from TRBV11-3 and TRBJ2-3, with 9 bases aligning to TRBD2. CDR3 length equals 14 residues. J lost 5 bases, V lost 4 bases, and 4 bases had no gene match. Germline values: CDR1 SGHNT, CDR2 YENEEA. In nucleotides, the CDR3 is TGTGCCAGCAGCTCCGCGGGGGGGATAGATACGCAGTATTTT. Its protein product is CASSSAGGIDTQYF.

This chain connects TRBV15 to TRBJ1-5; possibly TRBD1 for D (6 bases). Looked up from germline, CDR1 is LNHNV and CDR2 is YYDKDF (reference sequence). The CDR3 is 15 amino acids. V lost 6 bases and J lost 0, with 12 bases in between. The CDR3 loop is CATRSGQISNQPQHF. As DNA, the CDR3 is TGTGCCACCAGGTCTGGACAGATTAGCAATCAGCCCCAGCATTTT.

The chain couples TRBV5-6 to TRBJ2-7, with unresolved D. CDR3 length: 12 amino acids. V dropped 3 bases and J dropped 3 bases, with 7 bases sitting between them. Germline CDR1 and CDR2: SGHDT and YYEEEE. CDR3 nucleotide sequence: TGTGCCAGCAGCTCAAAAAACTACGAGCAGTACTTC. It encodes CASSSKNYEQYF. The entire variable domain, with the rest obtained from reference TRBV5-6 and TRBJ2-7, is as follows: DAGVTQSPTHLIKTRGQQVTLRCSPKSGHDTVSWYQQALGQGPQFIFQYYEEEERQRGNFPDRFSGHQFPNYSSELNVNALLLGDSALYLCASSSKNYEQYFGPGTRLTVT.

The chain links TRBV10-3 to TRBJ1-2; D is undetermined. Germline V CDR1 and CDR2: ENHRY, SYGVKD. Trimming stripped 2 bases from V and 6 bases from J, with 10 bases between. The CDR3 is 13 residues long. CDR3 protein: CAISETDGDGYTF. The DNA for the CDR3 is TGTGCCATCAGTGAGACAGACGGCGATGGCTACACCTTC.

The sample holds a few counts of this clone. CDR3 coding DNA: TGCGCCAGCGCGGGAAACACTGAAGCTTTCTTT. Amino acids: CASAGNTEAFF. This chain uses TRBV5-1 with TRBJ1-1, with D hard to call. The CDR3 runs 11 residues. The V gene's germline CDR1 is SGHRS and CDR2 YFSETQ. The ends were cut back, 7 bases at V and 2 bases at J, with 6 bases in the middle.

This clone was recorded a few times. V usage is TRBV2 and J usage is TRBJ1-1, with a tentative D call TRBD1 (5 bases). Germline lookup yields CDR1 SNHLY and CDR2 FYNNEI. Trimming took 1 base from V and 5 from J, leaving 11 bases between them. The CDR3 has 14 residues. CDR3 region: CASSEGRDFTEAFF. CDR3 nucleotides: TGTGCCAGCAGTGAAGGCAGGGATTTTACTGAAGCTTTCTTT. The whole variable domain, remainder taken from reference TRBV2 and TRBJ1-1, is EPEVTQTPSHQVTQMGQEVILRCVPISNHLYFYWYRQILGQKVEFLVSFYNNEISEKSEIFDDQFSVERPDGSNFTLKIRSTKLEDSAMYFCASSEGRDFTEAFFGQGTRLTVV.

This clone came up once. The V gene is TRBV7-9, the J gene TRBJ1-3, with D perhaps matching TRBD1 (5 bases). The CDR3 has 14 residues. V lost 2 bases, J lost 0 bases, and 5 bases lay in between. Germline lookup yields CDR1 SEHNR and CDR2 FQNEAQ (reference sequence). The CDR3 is CASSLRGSGNTIYF. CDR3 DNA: TGTGCCAGCAGCTTAAGGGGCTCTGGAAACACCATATATTTT.

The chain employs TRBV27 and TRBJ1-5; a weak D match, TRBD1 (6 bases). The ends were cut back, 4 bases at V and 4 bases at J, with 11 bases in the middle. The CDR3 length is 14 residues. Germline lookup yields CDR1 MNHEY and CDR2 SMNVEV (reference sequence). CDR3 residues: CASSSQGINQPQHF. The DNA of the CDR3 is TGTGCCAGCAGTTCGCAGGGGATTAATCAGCCCCAGCATTTT.

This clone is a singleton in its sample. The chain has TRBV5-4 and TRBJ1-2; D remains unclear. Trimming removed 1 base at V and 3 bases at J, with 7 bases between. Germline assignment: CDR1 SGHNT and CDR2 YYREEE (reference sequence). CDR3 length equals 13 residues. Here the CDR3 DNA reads TGTGCCAGCAGCTTGCTCGGTGACTATGGCTACACCTTC. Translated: CASSLLGDYGYTF.

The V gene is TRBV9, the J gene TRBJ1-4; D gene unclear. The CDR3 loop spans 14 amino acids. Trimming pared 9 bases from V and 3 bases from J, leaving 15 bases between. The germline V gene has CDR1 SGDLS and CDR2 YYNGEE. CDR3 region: CAISDWVPNEKLFF. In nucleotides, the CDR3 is TGTGCCATCTCGGACTGGGTTCCTAATGAAAAACTGTTTTTT.

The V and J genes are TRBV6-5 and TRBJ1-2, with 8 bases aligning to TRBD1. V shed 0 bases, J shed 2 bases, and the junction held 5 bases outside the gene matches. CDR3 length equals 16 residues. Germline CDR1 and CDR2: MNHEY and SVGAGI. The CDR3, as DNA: TGTGCCAGCAGTTACTCGAGGTCAGGGGGCAACTATGGCTACACCTTC. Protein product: CASSYSRSGGNYGYTF.

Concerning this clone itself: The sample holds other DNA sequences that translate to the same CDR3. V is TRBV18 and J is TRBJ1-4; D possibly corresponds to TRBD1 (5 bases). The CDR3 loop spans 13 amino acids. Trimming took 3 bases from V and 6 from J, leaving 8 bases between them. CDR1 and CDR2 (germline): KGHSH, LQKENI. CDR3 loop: CASSPGRDEKLFF. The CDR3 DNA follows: TGTGCCAGCTCACCGGGCAGGGATGAAAAACTGTTTTTT.

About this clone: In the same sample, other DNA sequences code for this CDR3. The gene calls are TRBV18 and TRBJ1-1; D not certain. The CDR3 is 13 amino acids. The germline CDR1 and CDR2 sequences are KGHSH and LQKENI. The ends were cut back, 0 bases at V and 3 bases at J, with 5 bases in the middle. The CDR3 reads CASSPPGDTEAFF. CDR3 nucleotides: TGTGCCAGCTCACCACCAGGAGACACTGAAGCTTTCTTT.

CDR3 bases: TGTGCCAGCAGTTATGAGCCAAACTCTGGAAACACCATATATTTT. It encodes CASSYEPNSGNTIYF. The gene calls are TRBV6-6 and TRBJ1-3; D not resolved. V was clipped by 3 bases and J by 0 bases, with 9 bases between them. Germline V gene lookup returns CDR1 MNHNY and CDR2 SVGAGI (reference sequence). This CDR3 has 15 residues.

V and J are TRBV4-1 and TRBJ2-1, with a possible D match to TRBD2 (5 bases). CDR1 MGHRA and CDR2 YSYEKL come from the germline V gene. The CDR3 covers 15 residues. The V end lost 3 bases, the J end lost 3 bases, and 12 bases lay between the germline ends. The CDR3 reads CASSHAGGYYNEQFF. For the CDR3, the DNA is TGCGCCAGCAGCCACGCCGGAGGTTACTACAATGAGCAGTTCTTC.

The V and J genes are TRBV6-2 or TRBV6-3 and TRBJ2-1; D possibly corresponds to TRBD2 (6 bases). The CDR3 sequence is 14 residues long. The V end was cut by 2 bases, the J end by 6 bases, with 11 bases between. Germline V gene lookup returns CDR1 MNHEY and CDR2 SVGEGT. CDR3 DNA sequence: TGTGCCAGCAGTTACGGCGGGGCTACCAATGAGCAGTTCTTC. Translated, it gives CASSYGGATNEQFF.

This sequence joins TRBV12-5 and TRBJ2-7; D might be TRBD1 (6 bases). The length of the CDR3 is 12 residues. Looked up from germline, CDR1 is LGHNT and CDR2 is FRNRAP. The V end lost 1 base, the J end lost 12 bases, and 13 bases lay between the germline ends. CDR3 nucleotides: TGTGCTAGTGGTTTGGCGGACAGCCAAACGTACTTC. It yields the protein CASGLADSQTYF.

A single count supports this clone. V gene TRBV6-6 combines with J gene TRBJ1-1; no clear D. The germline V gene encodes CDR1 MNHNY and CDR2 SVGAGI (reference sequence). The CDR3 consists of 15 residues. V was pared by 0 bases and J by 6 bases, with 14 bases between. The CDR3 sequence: CASSYSGVGESEAFF. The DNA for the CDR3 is TGTGCCAGCAGTTACTCGGGTGTCGGGGAGTCTGAAGCTTTCTTT.